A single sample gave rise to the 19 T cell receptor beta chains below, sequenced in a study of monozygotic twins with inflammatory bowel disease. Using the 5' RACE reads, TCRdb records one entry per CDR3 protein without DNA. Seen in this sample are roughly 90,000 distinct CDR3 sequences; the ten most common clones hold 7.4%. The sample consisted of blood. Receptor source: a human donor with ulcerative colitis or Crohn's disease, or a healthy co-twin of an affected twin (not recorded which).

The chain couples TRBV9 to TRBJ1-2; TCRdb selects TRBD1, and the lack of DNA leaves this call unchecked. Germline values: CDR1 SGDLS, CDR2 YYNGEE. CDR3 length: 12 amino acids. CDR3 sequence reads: CASKNLGEGYTF.

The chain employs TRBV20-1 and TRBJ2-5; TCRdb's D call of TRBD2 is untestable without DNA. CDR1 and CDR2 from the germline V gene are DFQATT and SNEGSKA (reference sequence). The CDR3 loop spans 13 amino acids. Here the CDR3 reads CSARRGGIETQYF.

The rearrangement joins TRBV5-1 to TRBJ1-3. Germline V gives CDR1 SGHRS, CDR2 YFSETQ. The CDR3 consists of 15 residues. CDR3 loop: CASSLGQDRGNTIYF.

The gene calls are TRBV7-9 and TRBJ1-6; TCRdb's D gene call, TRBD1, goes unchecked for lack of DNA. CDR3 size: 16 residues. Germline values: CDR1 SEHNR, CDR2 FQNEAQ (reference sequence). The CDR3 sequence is CASSLVKGPYNSPLHF.

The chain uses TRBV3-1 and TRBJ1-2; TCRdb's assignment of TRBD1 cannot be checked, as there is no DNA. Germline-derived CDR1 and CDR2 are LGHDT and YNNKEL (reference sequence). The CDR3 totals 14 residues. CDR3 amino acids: CASSQVGGNYGYTF.

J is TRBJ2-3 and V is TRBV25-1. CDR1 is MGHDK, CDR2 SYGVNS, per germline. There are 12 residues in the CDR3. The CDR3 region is CASSVSTDTQYF.

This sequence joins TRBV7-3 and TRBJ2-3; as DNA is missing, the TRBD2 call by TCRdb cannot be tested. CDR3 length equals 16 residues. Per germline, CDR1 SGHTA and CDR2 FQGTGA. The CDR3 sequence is CASSNISRGRTDTQYF.

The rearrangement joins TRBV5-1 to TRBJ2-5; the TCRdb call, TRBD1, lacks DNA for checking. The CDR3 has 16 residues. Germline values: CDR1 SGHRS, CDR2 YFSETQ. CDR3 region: CASSSGTGVGQETQYF.

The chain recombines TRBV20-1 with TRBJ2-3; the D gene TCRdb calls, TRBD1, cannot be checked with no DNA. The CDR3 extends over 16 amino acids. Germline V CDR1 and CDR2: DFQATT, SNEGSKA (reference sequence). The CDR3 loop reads CSARGGFTGSTDTQYF.

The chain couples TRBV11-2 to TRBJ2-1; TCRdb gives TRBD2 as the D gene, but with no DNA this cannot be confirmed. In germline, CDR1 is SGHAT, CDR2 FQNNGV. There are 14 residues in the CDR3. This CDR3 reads CASSFWTSLSEQFF.

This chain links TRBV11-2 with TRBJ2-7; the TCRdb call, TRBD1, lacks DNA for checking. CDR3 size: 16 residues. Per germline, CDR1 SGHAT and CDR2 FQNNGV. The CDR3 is CASSPVGGALTYEQYF.

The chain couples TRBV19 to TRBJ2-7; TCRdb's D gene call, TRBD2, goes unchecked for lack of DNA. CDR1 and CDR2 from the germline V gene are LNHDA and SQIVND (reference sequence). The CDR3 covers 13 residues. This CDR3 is CASSLGLNTEQYF. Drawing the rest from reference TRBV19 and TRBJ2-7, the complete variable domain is DGGITQSPKYLFRKEGQNVTLSCEQNLNHDAMYWYRQDPGQGLRLIYYSQIVNDFQKGDIAEGYSVSREKKESFPLTVTSAQKNPTAFYLCASSLGLNTEQYFGPGTRLTVT.

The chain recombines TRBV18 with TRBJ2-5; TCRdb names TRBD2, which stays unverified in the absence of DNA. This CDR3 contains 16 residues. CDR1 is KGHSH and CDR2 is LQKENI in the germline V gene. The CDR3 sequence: CASSPNSGGYQETQYF.

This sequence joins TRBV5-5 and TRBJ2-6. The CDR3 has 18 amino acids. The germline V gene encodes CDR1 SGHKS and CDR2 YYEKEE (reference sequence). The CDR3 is CASSLGALLNSGANVLTF. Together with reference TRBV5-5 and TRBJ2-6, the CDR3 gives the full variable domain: DAGVTQSPTHLIKTRGQQVTLRCSPISGHKSVSWYQQVLGQGPQFIFQYYEKEERGRGNFPDRFSARQFPNYSSELNVNALLLGDSALYLCASSLGALLNSGANVLTFGAGSRLTVL.

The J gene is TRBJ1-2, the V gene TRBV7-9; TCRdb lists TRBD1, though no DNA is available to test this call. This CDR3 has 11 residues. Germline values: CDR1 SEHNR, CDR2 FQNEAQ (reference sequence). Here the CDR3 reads CAIALNYGYTF. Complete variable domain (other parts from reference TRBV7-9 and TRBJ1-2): DTGVSQNPRHKITKRGQNVTFRCDPISEHNRLYWYRQTLGQGPEFLTYFQNEAQLEKSRLLSDRFSAERPKGSFSTLEIQRTEQGDSAMYLCAIALNYGYTFGSGTRLTVV.

The CDR3 loop reads CSARQYQETQYF. The chain employs TRBV20-1 and TRBJ2-5. This CDR3 region has 12 residues. Looked up from germline, CDR1 is DFQATT and CDR2 is SNEGSKA (reference sequence).

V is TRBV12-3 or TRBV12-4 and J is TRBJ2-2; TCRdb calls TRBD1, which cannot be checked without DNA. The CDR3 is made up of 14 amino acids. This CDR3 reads CASRRQGSTGELFF.

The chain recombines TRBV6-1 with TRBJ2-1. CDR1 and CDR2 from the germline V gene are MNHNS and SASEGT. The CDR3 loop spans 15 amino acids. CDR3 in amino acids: CASSNGQGSYNEQFF.

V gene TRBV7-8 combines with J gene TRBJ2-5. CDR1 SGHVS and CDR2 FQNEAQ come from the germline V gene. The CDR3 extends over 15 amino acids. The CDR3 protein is CASSLAQGLQETQYF. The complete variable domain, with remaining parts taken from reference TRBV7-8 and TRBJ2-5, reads GAGVSQSPRYKVAKRGQDVALRCDPISGHVSLFWYQQALGQGPEFLTYFQNEAQLDKSGLPSDRFFAERPEGSVSTLKIQRTQQEDSAVYLCASSLAQGLQETQYFGPGTRLLVL.